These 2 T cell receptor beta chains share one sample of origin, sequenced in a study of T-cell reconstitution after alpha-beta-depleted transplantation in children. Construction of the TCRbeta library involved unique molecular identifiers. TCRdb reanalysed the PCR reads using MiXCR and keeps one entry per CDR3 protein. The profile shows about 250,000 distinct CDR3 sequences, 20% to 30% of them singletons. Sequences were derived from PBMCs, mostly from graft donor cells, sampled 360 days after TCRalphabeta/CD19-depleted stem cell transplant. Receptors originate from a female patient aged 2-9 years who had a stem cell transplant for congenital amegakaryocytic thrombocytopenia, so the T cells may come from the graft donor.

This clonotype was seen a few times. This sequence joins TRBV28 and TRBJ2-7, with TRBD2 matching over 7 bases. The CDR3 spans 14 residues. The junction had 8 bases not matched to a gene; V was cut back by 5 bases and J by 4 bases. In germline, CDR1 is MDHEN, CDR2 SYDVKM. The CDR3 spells CASSGTNALYEQYF. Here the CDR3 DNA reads TGTGCCAGCAGTGGGACTAATGCTCTGTACGAGCAGTACTTC. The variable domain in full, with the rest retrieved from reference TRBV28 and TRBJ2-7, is DVKVTQSSRYLVKRTGEKVFLECVQDMDHENMFWYRQDPGLGLRLIYFSYDVKMKEKGDIPEGYSVSREKKERFSLILESASTNQTSMYLCASSGTNALYEQYFGPGTRLTVT.

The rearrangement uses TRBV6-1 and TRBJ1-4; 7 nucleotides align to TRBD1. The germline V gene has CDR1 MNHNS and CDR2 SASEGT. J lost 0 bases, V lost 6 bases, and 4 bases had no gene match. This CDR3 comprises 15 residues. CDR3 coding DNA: TGTGCCAGCAGAAGTACAGGGGCAACTAATGAAAAACTGTTTTTT. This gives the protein CASRSTGATNEKLFF.